Each of the 32 T cell receptor beta chains below was sequenced from the same sample in a study of blood T cell repertoires in COVID-19 (dated by TCRdb to about 2020). The library was produced with the immunoSEQ multiplex PCR assay. TCRdb took this table from immuneACCESS and kept in-frame rearrangements with V and J called. Such tables lack part of the clones; where checked against another copy, unresolved V genes explain under half of the gap, and the rest is unexplained. The sample table contains under 150,000 clones; only one count was recorded for approximately 81% of them. About 1.3% of the sample is held by the ten biggest clonotypes. Sequenced sample: peripheral blood. Receptor source: a man aged 60 to 75 with acute or convalescent COVID-19.

The chain uses TRBV4-1 and TRBJ1-5; weak D call: TRBD1 (5 bases). V gave up 1 base and J gave up 9 bases, with 16 bases separating them. The CDR3 is made up of 15 amino acids. CDR1 and CDR2 from the germline V gene are MGHRA and YSYEKL. CDR3 in DNA: TGCGCCAGCAGCCAAGGGGTGGTCGGGGGATGGCCCCAGCATTTT. Residues: CASSQGVVGGWPQHF.

The rearrangement uses TRBV5-1 and TRBJ1-4, with a tentative D call TRBD1 (6 bases). Deletions cut 3 bases from V and 4 bases from J, with 10 bases between. Germline V CDR1 and CDR2: SGHRS, YFSETQ. The CDR3 consists of 14 residues. The CDR3 region is CASSSGTSNEKLFF. As DNA, the CDR3 is TGCGCCAGCAGCTCCGGGACAAGTAATGAAAAACTGTTTTTT.

In its sample, this clone was seen once. V gene TRBV19 combines with J gene TRBJ2-5; 7 bases map to TRBD2. CDR1 and CDR2 from the germline V gene are LNHDA and SQIVND (reference sequence). V dropped 4 bases and J dropped 5; count of bases not matched to a gene: 4. The CDR3 has 13 residues. Here the CDR3 DNA reads TGTGCCAGTAGTAGCCTCGGGAGGGAGACCCAGTACTTC. Translated: CASSSLGRETQYF.

The chain couples TRBV20-1 to TRBJ1-5, with D possibly TRBD1 on 5 matching bases. Germline loops: CDR1 DFQATT, CDR2 SNEGSKA (reference sequence). CDR3 length: 13 amino acids. V dropped 3 bases and J dropped 6 bases, with 12 bases sitting between them. CDR3 loop: CSASWGDRQPQHF. CDR3 nucleotides: TGCAGTGCTAGTTGGGGGGATCGTCAGCCCCAGCATTTT.

This clone was observed a few times. The chain couples TRBV7-3 to TRBJ2-3; 9 bases align to TRBD2. The CDR3 loop spans 15 amino acids. V shed 0 bases and J 4 bases; nucleotides not matched to a gene: 2. Germline CDR1 is SGHTA and CDR2 is FQGTGA. CDR3 sequence: CASSLTSGSPDTQYF. CDR3 nucleotides: TGTGCCAGCAGCTTAACTAGCGGGAGTCCAGATACGCAGTATTTT.

In this sample, this clone turned up once. The genes are TRBV29-1 and TRBJ1-2; TRBD1 aligns across 10 bases. The germline V gene encodes CDR1 SQVTM and CDR2 ANQGSEA. This CDR3 comprises 15 residues. The V segment lost 3 bases and the J segment 6 bases; nucleotides outside the gene matches: 10. The CDR3 protein is CSVDGWTGGRDGYTF. The CDR3 DNA follows: TGCAGCGTTGACGGTTGGACAGGGGGACGGGATGGCTACACCTTC.

This clone was seen only once. This chain uses TRBV27 with TRBJ2-1; a weak D match, TRBD2 (5 bases). Germline CDR1 reads MNHEY; CDR2 reads SMNVEV (reference sequence). Trimming stripped 8 bases from V and 11 bases from J, with 19 bases between. This CDR3 has 13 amino acids. The CDR3 DNA reads TGTGCCAGCGTGATTCTAGCAGTAGCTCAGCAGTTCTTC. Protein: CASVILAVAQQFF.

The chain recombines TRBV6-2 or TRBV6-3 with TRBJ1-1; 8 nucleotides match TRBD1. The germline CDR1 and CDR2 sequences are MNHEY and SVGEGT. V was pared by 0 bases and J by 4 bases, with 10 bases of the junction left unmatched. This CDR3 spans 17 amino acids. This CDR3 is CASSYSVSRGRITEAFF. The CDR3 DNA reads as TGTGCCAGCAGTTACTCGGTATCCAGGGGGCGTATCACTGAAGCTTTCTTT.

V is TRBV5-4 and J is TRBJ1-1, with a possible D match to TRBD1 (6 bases). The germline V gene encodes CDR1 SGHNT and CDR2 YYREEE (reference sequence). This CDR3 is built from 14 residues. The germline V and J ends were trimmed by 4 bases and 6 bases, with 16 bases remaining between them. Here the CDR3 reads CASSQQGGGAEAFF. The CDR3, as DNA: TGTGCCAGCAGCCAACAGGGTGGAGGCGCTGAAGCTTTCTTT.

This clone was detected only a few times. The chain couples TRBV12-3 or TRBV12-4 to TRBJ2-7; TRBD1 agrees at 7 bases. The junction had 6 bases not matched to a gene; V was cut back by 1 base and J by 9 bases. The CDR3 length is 13 residues. The CDR3 coding sequence is TGTGCCAGCAGTTTAGAAATGGCAGGGGGGCAGTACTTC. Translated, it gives CASSLEMAGGQYF.

The rearrangement joins TRBV19 to TRBJ2-7, with D possibly TRBD2 on 5 matching bases. The V gene's germline CDR1 is LNHDA and CDR2 SQIVND (reference sequence). The V end was cut by 1 base, the J end by 1 base, with 8 bases between. The CDR3 spans 14 residues. The CDR3 here is CASSIGRRSYEQYF. CDR3 coding DNA: TGTGCCAGTAGTATAGGACGGAGGTCCTACGAGCAGTACTTC.

The chain combines TRBV5-1 with TRBJ2-1; D ambiguous. This CDR3 comprises 16 residues. The V end lost 0 bases, the J end lost 0 bases, and 10 bases lay between the germline ends. From germline, CDR1 is SGHRS and CDR2 YFSETQ. CDR3 nucleotide sequence: TGCGCCAGCAGCTTGGGACAACTTCTCTCCTACAATGAGCAGTTCTTC. Its translation: CASSLGQLLSYNEQFF.

V gene TRBV20-1 combines with J gene TRBJ1-5; a weak D match, TRBD1 (5 bases). Germline V gene data show CDR1 as DFQATT and CDR2 as SNEGSKA (reference sequence). The V gene lost 3 bases and the J gene lost 7 bases, with 25 bases spanning the gap. The CDR3 has 17 residues. CDR3 sequence reads: CSASPMGWGRSHQPQHF. Here the CDR3 DNA reads TGCAGTGCTAGTCCCATGGGGTGGGGCAGGTCGCACCAGCCCCAGCATTTT.

The gene calls are TRBV5-6 and TRBJ2-3; the match to TRBD1 covers 9 bases. The V and J ends lost 4 bases and 4 bases, in that order; junction bases with no gene match: 10. Per the germline V gene, CDR1 is SGHDT and CDR2 is YYEEEE. This CDR3 has 16 amino acids. CDR3 DNA: TGTGCCAGCAGCGGAATAGGACAGGGGTACGCAGATACGCAGTATTTT. Residues: CASSGIGQGYADTQYF.

The rearrangement joins TRBV19 to TRBJ1-1; D possibly corresponds to TRBD1 (5 bases). Trimming took off 2 bases at V and 3 bases at J, with 10 bases between the two ends. The length of the CDR3 is 14 residues. The V gene's germline CDR1 is LNHDA and CDR2 SQIVND (reference sequence). The CDR3 region is CASSIRQGYTEAFF. CDR3 sequence (DNA): TGTGCCAGTAGTATACGGCAGGGATACACTGAAGCTTTCTTT.

The chain combines TRBV6-5 with TRBJ2-7; TRBD2 matches 13 bases. Trimming took 9 bases from V and 7 from J; bases not matched to a gene: 6. This CDR3 is 13 amino acids long. CDR1 and CDR2 (germline): MNHEY, SVGAGI. The CDR3 protein is CASRTSGSEEQYF. CDR3 DNA: TGTGCCAGTCGGACTAGCGGGAGTGAAGAGCAGTACTTC.

The chain carries TRBV6-1 and TRBJ2-3; 14 nucleotides match TRBD2. The CDR3 is 18 amino acids. The germline V gene has CDR1 MNHNS and CDR2 SASEGT. V lost 4 bases to trimming and J lost 2 bases; unmatched junction nucleotides: 8. The CDR3 bases are TGTGCCAGCAGTGGTATAGGGACTAGCGGGAGAGTCACAGATACGCAGTATTTT. Its protein is CASSGIGTSGRVTDTQYF.

The J gene is TRBJ2-2, the V gene TRBV5-1; 11 nucleotides line up with TRBD1. CDR1 and CDR2 (germline): SGHRS, YFSETQ. Trimming took 5 bases from V and 7 from J; bases not matched to a gene: 7. The CDR3 is 15 residues long. CDR3 DNA sequence: TGCGCCAGCAGAAAAGGACAGGGGGCGGACGGGGAGCTGTTTTTT. It codes for CASRKGQGADGELFF.

This sequence joins TRBV12-5 and TRBJ2-2; the match to TRBD1 covers 9 bases. The CDR3 extends over 14 amino acids. The V gene end was trimmed by 7 bases and the J gene end by 7 bases; junction bases not matched to a gene: 7. CDR1 LGHNT and CDR2 FRNRAP come from the germline V gene. The DNA of the CDR3 is TGTGCTAGTGCGGGGGGACAGGGAATCGGGGAGCTGTTTTTT. Amino acids: CASAGGQGIGELFF.

This chain connects TRBV19 to TRBJ2-5; 9 bases align to TRBD1. J lost 4 bases, V lost 7 bases, and 10 bases had no gene match. The CDR3 runs to 15 residues. Germline CDR1 LNHDA, CDR2 SQIVND (reference sequence). In DNA, the CDR3 is TGTGCCAGTACAAGGACAGGGGAGGGGGCAGAGACCCAGTACTTC. It codes for CASTRTGEGAETQYF. The full variable domain, rest sourced from reference TRBV19 and TRBJ2-5, is DGGITQSPKYLFRKEGQNVTLSCEQNLNHDAMYWYRQDPGQGLRLIYYSQIVNDFQKGDIAEGYSVSREKKESFPLTVTSAQKNPTAFYLCASTRTGEGAETQYFGPGTRLLVL.

The chain joins TRBV12-5 to TRBJ2-1, with 9 bases aligning to TRBD2. The CDR3 loop spans 20 amino acids. Germline assignment: CDR1 LGHNT and CDR2 FRNRAP. V lost 1 base to trimming and J lost 0 bases; unmatched junction nucleotides: 13. In nucleotides, the CDR3 is TGTGCTAGTGGTTTGGGCCTAACGACTAGCGGAGCCTCCTCCTACAATGAGCAGTTCTTC. Translated, it gives CASGLGLTTSGASSYNEQFF.

The chain uses TRBV19 and TRBJ1-2; 10 bases align to TRBD1. CDR3 length equals 19 residues. Germline V CDR1 and CDR2: LNHDA, SQIVND (reference sequence). The ends lost 6 bases at V and 0 bases at J; junction bases unmatched: 16. This CDR3 reads CASSNQGAGTGDPNYGYTF. CDR3 nucleotides: TGTGCCAGTAGCAACCAGGGGGCCGGGACAGGGGACCCTAACTATGGCTACACCTTC.

The chain recombines TRBV30 with TRBJ2-3; 7 nucleotides line up with TRBD1. From germline, CDR1 is GTSNPN and CDR2 SVGIG (reference sequence). The CDR3 loop spans 11 amino acids. Trimming at V came to 3 bases and at J to 6 bases, leaving 0 bases not matched to a gene. For the CDR3, the DNA is TGTGCCTGGAGGGACAGGGATACGCAGTATTTT. Translation gives CAWRDRDTQYF.

This chain joins TRBV5-1 and TRBJ1-1; 10 nucleotides agree with TRBD1. CDR3 length equals 15 residues. Germline assignment: CDR1 SGHRS and CDR2 YFSETQ. Trimming cost V 3 bases and J 4 bases; bases outside gene matches: 6. The CDR3 is CASSSRTGGGTEAFF. The CDR3 nucleotides read TGCGCCAGCAGCTCCAGGACAGGGGGTGGCACTGAAGCTTTCTTT.

The chain combines TRBV27 with TRBJ1-1, with TRBD1 as a possible D gene (6 bases). This CDR3 comprises 12 residues. Germline V gives CDR1 MNHEY, CDR2 SMNVEV (reference sequence). The germline V and J ends were trimmed by 6 bases and 3 bases, with 8 bases remaining between them. The CDR3 region has the DNA TGTGCCAGCAGACAGGGCTACACTGAAGCTTTCTTT. Translating gives CASRQGYTEAFF.

J is TRBJ2-1 and V is TRBV25-1, with D uncertain. The germline V and J ends were trimmed by 4 bases and 7 bases, with 11 bases remaining between them. Per the germline V gene, CDR1 is MGHDK and CDR2 is SYGVNS. The CDR3 extends over 13 amino acids. The CDR3 reads CASSGPPWNEQFF. The CDR3 DNA reads as TGTGCCAGCAGTGGGCCCCCGTGGAATGAGCAGTTCTTC.

This sequence joins TRBV19 and TRBJ2-1; 7 positions match TRBD2. Trimming at V came to 3 bases and at J to 5 bases, leaving 7 bases not matched to a gene. The V gene's germline CDR1 is LNHDA and CDR2 SQIVND (reference sequence). The CDR3 contains 15 residues. CDR3 in amino acids: CASSIGGISHNEQFF. The CDR3, as DNA: TGTGCCAGTAGTATCGGGGGGATTAGCCACAATGAGCAGTTCTTC. Variable domain in full (rest from reference TRBV19 and TRBJ2-1): DGGITQSPKYLFRKEGQNVTLSCEQNLNHDAMYWYRQDPGQGLRLIYYSQIVNDFQKGDIAEGYSVSREKKESFPLTVTSAQKNPTAFYLCASSIGGISHNEQFFGPGTRLTVL.

The chain carries TRBV5-1 and TRBJ2-1, with TRBD2 matching 7 bases. This CDR3 contains 15 residues. Trimming cost V 0 bases and J 4 bases; bases outside gene matches: 4. Germline CDR1 and CDR2: SGHRS and YFSETQ. The CDR3 coding sequence is TGCGCCAGCAGCTTGGTGTCTAGCGGATACAATGAGCAGTTCTTC. Protein: CASSLVSSGYNEQFF.

This clone came up a few times. The V gene is TRBV10-3, the J gene TRBJ1-1; D might be TRBD1 (5 bases). This CDR3 is built from 12 residues. V was pared by 7 bases and J by 5 bases, with 11 bases between. Germline V gene data show CDR1 as ENHRY and CDR2 as SYGVKD. The CDR3 loop is CAIMERGTEAFF. Written as DNA, the CDR3 is TGTGCCATCATGGAACGGGGGACTGAAGCTTTCTTT.

The V and J genes are TRBV5-5 and TRBJ1-4, with TRBD1 identical over 7 bases. V lost 1 base to trimming and J lost 8 bases; unmatched junction nucleotides: 8. Germline-derived CDR1 and CDR2 are SGHKS and YYEKEE (reference sequence). This CDR3 contains 15 residues. Here the CDR3 DNA reads TGTGCCAGCAGCTTGTTGGTTCAGGGGGGCGAAAAACTGTTTTTT. This translates into CASSLLVQGGEKLFF. The entire variable domain, with the rest obtained from reference TRBV5-5 and TRBJ1-4, is as follows: DAGVTQSPTHLIKTRGQQVTLRCSPISGHKSVSWYQQVLGQGPQFIFQYYEKEERGRGNFPDRFSARQFPNYSSELNVNALLLGDSALYLCASSLLVQGGEKLFFGSGTQLSVL.

The chain uses TRBV6-4 and TRBJ1-2; D may be TRBD1 (6 bases). Germline CDR1 reads MRHNA; CDR2 reads SNTAGT. This CDR3 has 14 residues. The V end was cut by 2 bases, the J end by 4 bases, with 11 bases between. The DNA of the CDR3 is TGTGCCAGCAGTGACGAGGGCAGGGGCTATGGCTACACCTTC. Its translation is CASSDEGRGYGYTF.

The J gene is TRBJ2-5, the V gene TRBV4-2; 7 bases fit TRBD1. The V gene's germline CDR1 is LGHNA and CDR2 YNFKEQ. The CDR3 length is 16 residues. The V and J ends lost 1 base and 5 bases, in that order; junction bases with no gene match: 10. CDR3 in DNA: TGTGCCAGCAGCCAAGCGGGACAGACCCTTCCGGAGACCCAGTACTTC. The encoded protein is CASSQAGQTLPETQYF.